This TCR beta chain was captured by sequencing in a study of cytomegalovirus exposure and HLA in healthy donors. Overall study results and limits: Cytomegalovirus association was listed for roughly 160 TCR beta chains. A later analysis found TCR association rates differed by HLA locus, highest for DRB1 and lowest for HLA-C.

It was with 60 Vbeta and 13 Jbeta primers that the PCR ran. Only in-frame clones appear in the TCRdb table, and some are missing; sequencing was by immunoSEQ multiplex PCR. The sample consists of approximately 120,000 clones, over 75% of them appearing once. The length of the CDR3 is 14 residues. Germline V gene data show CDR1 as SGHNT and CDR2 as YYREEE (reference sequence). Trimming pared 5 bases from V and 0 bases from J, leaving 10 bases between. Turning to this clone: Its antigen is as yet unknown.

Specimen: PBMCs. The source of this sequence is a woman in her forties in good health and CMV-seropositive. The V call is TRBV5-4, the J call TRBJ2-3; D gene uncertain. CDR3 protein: CASRTATSTDTQYF. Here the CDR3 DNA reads TGTGCCAGCAGAACAGCCACTAGCACAGATACGCAGTATTTT.